The clone carrying this T cell receptor (beta chain) appeared a few times. This sample was included in a study of blood T cells in healthy people across ages. Sample-barcoded 5' priming and a J-beta primer mix drove a second PCR of 7 to 11 cycles. MiXCR was run by TCRdb on the 5' RACE reads, yielding one entry per CDR3 protein. This sample has 540,000 or so distinct CDR3 sequences, with about 45% found just once. The CDR3 covers 16 residues. Germline loops: CDR1 SGDLS, CDR2 YYNGEE. V lost 4 bases and J lost 7; bases outside the gene matches: 12. The TCR sequence derives from a man older than 75 in good health. The chain carries TRBV9 and TRBJ2-1; 9 bases match TRBD1. The sample comprised blood. The DNA of the CDR3 is TGTGCCAGCAGCCCCCAGGGACAGGGTCTTGGAAATGAGCAGTTCTTC. Its translation is CASSPQGQGLGNEQFF. The full variable domain, with the rest looked up from reference TRBV9 and TRBJ2-1, is DSGVTQTPKHLITATGQRVTLRCSPRSGDLSVYWYQQSLDQGLQFLIQYYNGEERAKGNILERFSAQQFPDLHSELNLSSLELGDSALYFCASSPQGQGLGNEQFFGPGTRLTVL.